Detailed here is one T cell receptor (beta chain). The junction departs from germline at one end; a sequencing error may be responsible. The data stem from a study of T cell responses to AZD1222 COVID-19 vaccine. Assay: immunoSEQ multiplex PCR; the TCRdb copy retains only in-frame clones and omits some. Among around 110,000 clones listed, roughly nine tenths were seen once. This CDR3 contains 11 residues. In germline, CDR1 is DFQATT, CDR2 SNEGSKA (reference sequence). The rearrangement joins TRBV20-1 to TRBJ1-2; 8 positions agree with TRBD1. This receptor was taken from an adult in good health. The specimen was peripheral blood, collected on day 0 of AZD1222 vaccination. The CDR3 DNA follows: TGCAGTGCTAGGGGGCAGGGGGCTACACCTTTC. Translated, it gives CSARGQGATPF.